This is a list of T cell receptor beta chains from one sample in a study of response to subunit inactivated influenza vaccine. MiXCR, run by TCRdb on the RT-PCR reads, gives a single entry per CDR3 protein. The data contain around 500,000 distinct CDR3 sequences, approximately 11% of them singletons. The material was PBMCs from blood, obtained roughly 47 days after vaccination. The receptor set was obtained from a middle-aged man who received an inactivated influenza vaccine. CDR3s include the opening cysteine and the closing phenylalanine or tryptophan. The D gene is left open where the match is weak. Clone size is shown for a subset of rows, as once, few, many or a class of expanded clone.

>NA|NA|TRBJ1-5|TRBV4-1
TGCGCCAGCAGCCAAGTCTTCAATAGCAATCAGCCCCAGCATTTT
CASSQVFNSNQPQHF
>NA|few|TRBJ1-1|TRBV5-1
TGCGCCAGCAGCTATTCCCTCGGGTTGCGCACTGAAGCTTTCTTT
CASSYSLGLRTEAFF
>NA|many|TRBJ1-5|TRBV20-1
TGCAGTGCTAGAGATCTGCGACAGATAAATCAGCCCCAGCATTTT
CSARDLRQINQPQHF
>TRBD1|many|TRBJ1-5|TRBV20-1
TGCAGTGCTACCCCGGGACAGGGATTCGGACAGCCCCAGCATTTT
CSATPGQGFGQPQHF
>NA|NA|TRBJ2-2|TRBV24-1
TGTGCCACCAGTCATCCCGGGGCAGACACCGGGGAGCTGTTTTTT
CATSHPGADTGELFF
>NA|few|TRBJ2-3|TRBV12-3/TRBV12-4
TGTGCCAGCAGTCCCCCCGGGCGATCTAGCACAGATACGCAGTATTTT
CASSPPGRSSTDTQYF
>NA|NA|TRBJ1-2|TRBV12-3/TRBV12-4
TGTGCCAGCAGCCTTGGTCCCACTCCAATCTATGGCTACACCTTC
CASSLGPTPIYGYTF
>NA|many|TRBJ1-2|TRBV15
TGTGCCACCAGCAGGGGTTTCTCTAACTATGGCTACACCTTC
CATSRGFSNYGYTF
>NA|many|TRBJ2-1|TRBV7-2
TGTGCCACAGGTCAAAACAATGAGCAGTTCTTC
CATGQNNEQFF
>NA|many|TRBJ2-1|TRBV6-1
TGTGCCAGCTGGGGGCAGGACCCTCCCTACAATGAGCAGTTCTTC
CASWGQDPPYNEQFF
>NA|many|TRBJ2-2|TRBV7-2
TGTGCCAGCAGCTTAGGTGGCAGGGGAGGGCCCGGGGAGCTGTTTTTT
CASSLGGRGGPGELFF
>NA|NA|TRBJ2-1|TRBV28
TGTGCCAGCAGTGAACAGGGTGGTTTAGAGTTGGGGAATGAGCAGTTCTTC
CASSEQGGLELGNEQFF
>TRBD1|few|TRBJ1-2|TRBV5-1
TGCGCCAGCAGCCCACCCGGACAGGGGGCTGCCGGCTACACCTTC
CASSPPGQGAAGYTF
>NA|NA|TRBJ1-3|TRBV7-2
TGTGCCAGCAGCTTAGGTTACGGGGGCGGAAACACCATATATTTT
CASSLGYGGGNTIYF
>TRBD2|NA|TRBJ2-7|TRBV27
TGTGCCACCCTAATGCGGGGGTTAAAAGCCTACGAGCAGTACTTC
CATLMRGLKAYEQYF
>NA|NA|TRBJ2-7|TRBV13
TGTGCCAGCAGCCCATACAGGAACTCCTACGAGCAGTACTTC
CASSPYRNSYEQYF
>NA|few|TRBJ2-3|TRBV7-9
TGTGCCAGCAGCCTTTTTTCAGGGGCAGATACGCAGTATTTT
CASSLFSGADTQYF
>TRBD2|NA|TRBJ2-5|TRBV3-1
TGTGCCAGCAGCCAGCGGGGGGCCAGAGAGACCCAGTACTTC
CASSQRGARETQYF
>NA|few|TRBJ2-2|TRBV12-3/TRBV12-4
TGTGCCAGCAGCACGCTCGGGGAGCTGTTTTTT
CASSTLGELFF
>NA|NA|TRBJ2-2|TRBV7-2
TGTGCCAGCAGCAACAAGGAGTCCACCGGGGAGCTGTTTTTT
CASSNKESTGELFF
>TRBD2|many|TRBJ2-7|TRBV20-1
TGCAGTGCTAGAGACGCGACTAGCGGGATTTACGAGCAGTACTTC
CSARDATSGIYEQYF
>NA|few|TRBJ2-1|TRBV27
TGTGCCAGCAGAAGGGACCGGGCGCCCTACAATGAGCAGTTCTTC
CASRRDRAPYNEQFF
>TRBD1|few|TRBJ1-2|TRBV4-2
TGTGCCAGCAGCCAAGATCAAACAGGGGGCGCACATGGCTACACCTTC
CASSQDQTGGAHGYTF
>NA|NA|TRBJ1-1|TRBV6-5
TGTGCCAGCAGTTACTCGACGTTGATGAACACTGAAGCTTTCTTT
CASSYSTLMNTEAFF
>NA|few|TRBJ1-2|TRBV6-5
TGTGCCAGCAGTTACTCTTCGGGGACCTATGGCTACACCTTC
CASSYSSGTYGYTF
>NA|NA|TRBJ2-5|TRBV5-1
TGCGCCAGCAGCCGCGGACGGAATCAAGAGACCCAGTACTTC
CASSRGRNQETQYF
>NA|NA|TRBJ1-6|TRBV12-3/TRBV12-4
TGTGCCAGCAGTAGCTACACAGTTAATTCACCCCTCCACTTT
CASSSYTVNSPLHF
>NA|few|TRBJ2-2|TRBV10-3
TGTGCCATCAGTGAGGGAGACGGCACCGGGGAGCTGTTTTTT
CAISEGDGTGELFF
>TRBD1|NA|TRBJ1-1|TRBV11-1
TGTGCCAGCAGCACGAAACAGGGGGGTAACACTGAAGCTTTCTTT
CASSTKQGGNTEAFF
>NA|many|TRBJ1-1|TRBV10-3
TGTGCCATCAAGAGGGAGCATTCGACTTTCTTT
CAIKREHSTFF
>NA|NA|TRBJ1-4|TRBV15
TGTGCCACCAGCACACGGAATGAAAAACTGTTTTTT
CATSTRNEKLFF
>NA|many|TRBJ1-2|TRBV6-2/TRBV6-3
TGTGCCAGCAGTTACGGGGGCAGGCTCGCTGGCTACACCTTC
CASSYGGRLAGYTF
>TRBD1|many|TRBJ1-5|TRBV27
TGTGCCAGCAGCCGACAGGGAGGCAATCAGCCCCAGCATTTT
CASSRQGGNQPQHF
>NA|many|TRBJ1-1|TRBV7-2
TGTGCCAGCAGCTTAACGTGGGGCATGAACACTGAAGCTTTCTTT
CASSLTWGMNTEAFF
>TRBD1|NA|TRBJ1-1|TRBV11-2
TGTGCCAGCAGCTTAGGGTGGACAGGGGACACTGAAGCTTTCTTT
CASSLGWTGDTEAFF
>TRBD2|few|TRBJ2-5|TRBV28
TGTGCCAGCAGTTTGGGCGGGGGGGCGGAAGAGACCCAGTACTTC
CASSLGGGAEETQYF
>TRBD1|few|TRBJ2-2|TRBV5-6
TGTGCCAGCAGCTTACTATATCCCCCACAGGGGGCTATCTCGCCCGGGGAGCTGTTTTTT
CASSLLYPPQGAISPGELFF